Here is one T cell receptor (beta chain) with its context. Its antigen is as yet unknown. Germline V gene lookup returns CDR1 SGHAT and CDR2 FQNNGV. CDR3 length: 13 amino acids. These data originate in a study of OX40 agonist ivuxolimab in advanced cancers. Whole-study context: Patients were given ivuxolimab, an antibody that agonizes OX40 (CD134). Melanoma, hepatocellular carcinoma, head and neck or renal cell cancer occurred in dose-escalation patients.

General study points: Doses of 0.1 to 3.0 mg/kg were accompanied by clonal expansion of CD4+ and CD8+ blood T cells by week 6. People who partly responded at 0.1-3.0 mg/kg had some of the least clonal expansion seen.

Only in-frame clones appear in the TCRdb table, and some are missing; sequencing was by immunoSEQ multiplex PCR. The sample holds 80,000 to 95,000 clones, roughly 89% seen once. The sample consisted of CD4+ or CD8+ T cells sorted from blood, taken in a trial of the OX40 agonist ivuxolimab. This receptor was taken from an adult with an advanced solid tumor such as melanoma, head and neck, liver or kidney cancer. This chain uses TRBV11-2 with TRBJ2-5; no definite D call. The end of the DNA is better explained by TRBJ2-7, so the J call may be wrong. Here the CDR3 reads CASSFAVTYEQYF. CDR3 DNA: TGTGCCAGCAGCTTCGCAGTTACCTACGAGCAGTACTTC.